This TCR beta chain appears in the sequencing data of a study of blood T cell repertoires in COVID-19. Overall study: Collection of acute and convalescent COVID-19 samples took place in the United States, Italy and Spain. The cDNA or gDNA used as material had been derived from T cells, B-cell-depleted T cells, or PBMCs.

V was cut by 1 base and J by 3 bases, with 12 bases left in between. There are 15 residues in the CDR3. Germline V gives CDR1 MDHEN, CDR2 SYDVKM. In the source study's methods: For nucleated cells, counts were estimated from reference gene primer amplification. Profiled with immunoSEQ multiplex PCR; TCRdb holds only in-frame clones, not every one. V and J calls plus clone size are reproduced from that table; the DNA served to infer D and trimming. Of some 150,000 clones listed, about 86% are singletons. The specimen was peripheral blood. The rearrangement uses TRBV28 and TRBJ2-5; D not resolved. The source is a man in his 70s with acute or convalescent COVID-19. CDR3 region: CASSLLRKKKETQYF. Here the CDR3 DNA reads TGTGCCAGCAGTTTATTGCGGAAGAAAAAAGAGACCCAGTACTTC. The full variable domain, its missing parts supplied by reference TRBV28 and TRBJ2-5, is DVKVTQSSRYLVKRTGEKVFLECVQDMDHENMFWYRQDPGLGLRLIYFSYDVKMKEKGDIPEGYSVSREKKERFSLILESASTNQTSMYLCASSLLRKKKETQYFGPGTRLLVL.